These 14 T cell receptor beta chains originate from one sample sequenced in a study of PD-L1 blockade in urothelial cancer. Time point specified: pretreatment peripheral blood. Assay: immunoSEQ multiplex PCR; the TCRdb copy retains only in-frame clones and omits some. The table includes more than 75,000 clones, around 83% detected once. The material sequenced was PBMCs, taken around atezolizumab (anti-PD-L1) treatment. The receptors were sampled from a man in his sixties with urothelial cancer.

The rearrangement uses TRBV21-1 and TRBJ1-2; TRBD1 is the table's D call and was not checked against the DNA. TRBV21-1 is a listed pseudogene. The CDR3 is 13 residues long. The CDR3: CASDRGANYGYTF. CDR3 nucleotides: TGTGCCAGCGACAGGGGGGCGAACTATGGCTACACCTTC.

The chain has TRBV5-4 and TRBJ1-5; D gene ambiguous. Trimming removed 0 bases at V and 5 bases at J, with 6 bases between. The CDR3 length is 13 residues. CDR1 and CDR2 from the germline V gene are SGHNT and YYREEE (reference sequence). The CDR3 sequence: CASSLDPDQPQHF. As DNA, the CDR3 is TGTGCCAGCAGCTTGGATCCTGATCAGCCCCAGCATTTT.

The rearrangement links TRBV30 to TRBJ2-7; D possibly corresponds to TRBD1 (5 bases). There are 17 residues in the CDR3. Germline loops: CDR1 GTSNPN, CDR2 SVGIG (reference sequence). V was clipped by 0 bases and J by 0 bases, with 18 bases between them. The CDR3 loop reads CAWSVRLRAGHSYEQYF. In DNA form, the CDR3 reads TGTGCCTGGAGTGTACGACTTCGTGCAGGGCACTCCTACGAGCAGTACTTC.

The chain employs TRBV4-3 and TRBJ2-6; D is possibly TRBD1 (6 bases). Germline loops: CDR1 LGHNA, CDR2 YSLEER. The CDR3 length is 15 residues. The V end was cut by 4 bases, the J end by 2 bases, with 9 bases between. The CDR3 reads CASSPTGAGANVLTF. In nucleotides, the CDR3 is TGCGCCAGCAGCCCGACAGGAGCTGGGGCCAACGTCCTGACTTTC.

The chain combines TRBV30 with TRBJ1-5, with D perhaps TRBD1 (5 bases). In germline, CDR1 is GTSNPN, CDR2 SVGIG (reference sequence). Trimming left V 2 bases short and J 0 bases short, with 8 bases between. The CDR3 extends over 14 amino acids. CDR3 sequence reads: CAWSQGYSNQPQHF. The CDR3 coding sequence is TGTGCCTGGAGTCAGGGTTATAGCAATCAGCCCCAGCATTTT.

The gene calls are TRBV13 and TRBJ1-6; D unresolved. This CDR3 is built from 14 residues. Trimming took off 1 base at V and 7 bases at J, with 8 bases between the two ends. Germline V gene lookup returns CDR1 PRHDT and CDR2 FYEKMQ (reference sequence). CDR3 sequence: CASSLEGENSPLHF. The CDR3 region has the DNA TGTGCCAGCAGCTTAGAGGGAGAGAATTCACCCCTCCACTTT.

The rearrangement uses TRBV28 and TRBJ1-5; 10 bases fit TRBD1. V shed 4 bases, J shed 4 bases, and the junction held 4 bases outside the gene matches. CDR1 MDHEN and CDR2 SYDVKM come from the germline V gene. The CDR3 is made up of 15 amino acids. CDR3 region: CASSSAGQGNQPQHF. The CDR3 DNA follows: TGTGCCAGCAGTTCAGCGGGACAGGGGAATCAGCCCCAGCATTTT.

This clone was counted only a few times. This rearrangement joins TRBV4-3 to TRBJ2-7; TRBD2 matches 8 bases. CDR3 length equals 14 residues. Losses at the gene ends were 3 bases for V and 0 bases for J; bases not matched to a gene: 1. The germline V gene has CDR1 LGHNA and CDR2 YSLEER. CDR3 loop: CASSHTSGSYEQYF. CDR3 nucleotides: TGCGCCAGCAGCCATACTAGCGGCTCCTACGAGCAGTACTTC.

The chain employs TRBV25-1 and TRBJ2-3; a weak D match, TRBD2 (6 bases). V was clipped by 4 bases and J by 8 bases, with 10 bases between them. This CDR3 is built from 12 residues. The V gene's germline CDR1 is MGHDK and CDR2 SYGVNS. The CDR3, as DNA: TGTGCCAGCAGTGCACTAGCCCTTACGCAGTATTTT. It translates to CASSALALTQYF.

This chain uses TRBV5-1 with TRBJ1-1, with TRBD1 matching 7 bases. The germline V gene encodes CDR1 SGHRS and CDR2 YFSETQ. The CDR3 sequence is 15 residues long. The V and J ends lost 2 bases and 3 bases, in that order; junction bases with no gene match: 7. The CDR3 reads CASSLETGTYTEAFF. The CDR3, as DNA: TGCGCCAGCAGCTTAGAGACAGGGACCTACACTGAAGCTTTCTTT.

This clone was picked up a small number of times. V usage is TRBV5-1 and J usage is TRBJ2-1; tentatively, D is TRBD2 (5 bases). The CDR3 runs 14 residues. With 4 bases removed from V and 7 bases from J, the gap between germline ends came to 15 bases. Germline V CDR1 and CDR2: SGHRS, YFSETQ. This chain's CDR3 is CASSPEASHNEQFF. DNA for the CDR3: TGCGCCAGCAGCCCGGAGGCTAGTCATAATGAGCAGTTCTTC.

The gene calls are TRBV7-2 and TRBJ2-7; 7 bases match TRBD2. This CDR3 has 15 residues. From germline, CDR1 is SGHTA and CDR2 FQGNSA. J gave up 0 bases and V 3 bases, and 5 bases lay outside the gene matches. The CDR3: CASSFNSGPSYEQYF. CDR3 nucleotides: TGTGCCAGCAGCTTCAATAGCGGGCCCTCCTACGAGCAGTACTTC. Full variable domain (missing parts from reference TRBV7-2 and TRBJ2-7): GAGVSQSPSNKVTEKGKDVELRCDPISGHTALYWYRQSLGQGLEFLIYFQGNSAPDKSGLPSDRFSAERTGGSVSTLTIQRTQQEDSAVYLCASSFNSGPSYEQYFGPGTRLTVT.

In DNA, the CDR3 is TGTGCCAGCGGGGTAGGGGGAGGGGGCACAGATACGCAGTATTTT. Encoded protein: CASGVGGGGTDTQYF. V usage is TRBV25-1 and J usage is TRBJ2-3; TRBD2 is a possible D gene (7 bases). The CDR3 is 15 amino acids. V shed 8 bases and J shed 1 base, with 16 bases lying between them. The germline CDR1 and CDR2 sequences are MGHDK and SYGVNS. The full variable domain, completed using reference TRBV25-1 and TRBJ2-3, is EADIYQTPRYLVIGTGKKITLECSQTMGHDKMYWYQQDPGMELHLIHYSYGVNSTEKGDLSSESTVSRIRTEHFPLTLESARPSHTSQYLCASGVGGGGTDTQYFGPGTRLTVL.

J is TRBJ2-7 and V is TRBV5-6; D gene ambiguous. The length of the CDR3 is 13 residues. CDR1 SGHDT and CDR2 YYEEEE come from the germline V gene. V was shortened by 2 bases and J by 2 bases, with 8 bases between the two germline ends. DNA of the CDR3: TGTGCCAGCAGCTTTGGCAAGACCTACGAGCAGTACTTC. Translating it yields CASSFGKTYEQYF.